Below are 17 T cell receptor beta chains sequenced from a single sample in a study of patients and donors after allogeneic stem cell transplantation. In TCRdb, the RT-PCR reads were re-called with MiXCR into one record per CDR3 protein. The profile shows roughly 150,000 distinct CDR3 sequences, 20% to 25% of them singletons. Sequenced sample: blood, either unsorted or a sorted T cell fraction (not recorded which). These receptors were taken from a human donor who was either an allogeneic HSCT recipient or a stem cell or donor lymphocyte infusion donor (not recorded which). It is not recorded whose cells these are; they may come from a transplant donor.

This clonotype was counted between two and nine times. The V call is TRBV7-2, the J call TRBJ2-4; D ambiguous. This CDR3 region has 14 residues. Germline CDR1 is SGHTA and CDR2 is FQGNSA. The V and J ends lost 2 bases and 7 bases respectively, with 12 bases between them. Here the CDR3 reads CASSLILSLNIQYF. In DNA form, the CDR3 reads TGTGCCAGCAGCTTAATACTCTCCTTGAACATTCAGTACTTC.

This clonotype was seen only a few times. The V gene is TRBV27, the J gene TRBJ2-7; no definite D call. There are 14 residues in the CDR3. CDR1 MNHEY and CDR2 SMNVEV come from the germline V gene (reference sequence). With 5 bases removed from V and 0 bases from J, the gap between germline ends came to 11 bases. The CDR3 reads CASSQNESSYEQYF. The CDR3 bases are TGTGCCAGCAGTCAGAATGAGAGCTCCTACGAGCAGTACTTC.

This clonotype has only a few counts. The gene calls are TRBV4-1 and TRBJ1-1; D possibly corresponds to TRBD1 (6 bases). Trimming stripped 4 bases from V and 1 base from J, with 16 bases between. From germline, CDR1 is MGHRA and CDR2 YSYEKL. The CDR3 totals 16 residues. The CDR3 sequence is CASSLLKGVRNTEAFF. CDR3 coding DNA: TGCGCCAGCAGCCTCTTAAAGGGGGTGAGGAACACTGAAGCTTTCTTT.

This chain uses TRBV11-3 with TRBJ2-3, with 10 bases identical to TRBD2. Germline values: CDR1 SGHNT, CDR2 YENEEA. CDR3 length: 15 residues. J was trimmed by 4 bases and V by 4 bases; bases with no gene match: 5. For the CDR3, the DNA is TGTGCCAGCAGCTCCCTAGCGGGAGCGGCAGATACGCAGTATTTT. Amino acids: CASSSLAGAADTQYF.

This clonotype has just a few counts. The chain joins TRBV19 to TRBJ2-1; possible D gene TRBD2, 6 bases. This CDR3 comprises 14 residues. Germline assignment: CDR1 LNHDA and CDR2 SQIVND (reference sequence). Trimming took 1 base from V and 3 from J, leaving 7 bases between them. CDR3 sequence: CASSIGEDYNEQFF. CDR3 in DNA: TGTGCCAGTAGTATAGGGGAGGACTACAATGAGCAGTTCTTC.

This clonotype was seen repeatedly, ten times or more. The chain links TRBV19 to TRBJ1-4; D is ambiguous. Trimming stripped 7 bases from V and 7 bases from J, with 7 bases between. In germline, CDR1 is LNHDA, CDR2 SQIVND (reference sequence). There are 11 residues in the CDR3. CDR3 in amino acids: CASTPGEKLFF. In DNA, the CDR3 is TGTGCCAGTACTCCGGGTGAAAAACTGTTTTTT.

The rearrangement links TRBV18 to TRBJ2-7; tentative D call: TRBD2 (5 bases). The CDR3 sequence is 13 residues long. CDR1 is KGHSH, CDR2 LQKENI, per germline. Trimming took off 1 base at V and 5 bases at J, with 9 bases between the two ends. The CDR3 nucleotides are TGTGCCAGCTCACCACTCGTCGGGGACGAGCAGTACTTC. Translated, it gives CASSPLVGDEQYF.

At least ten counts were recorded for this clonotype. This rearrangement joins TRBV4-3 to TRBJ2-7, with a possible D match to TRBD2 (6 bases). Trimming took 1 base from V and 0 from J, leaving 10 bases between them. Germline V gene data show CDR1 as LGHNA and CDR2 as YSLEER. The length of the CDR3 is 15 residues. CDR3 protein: CASSQVQAGSYEQYF. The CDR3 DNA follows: TGCGCCAGCAGCCAAGTACAAGCGGGCTCCTACGAGCAGTACTTC.

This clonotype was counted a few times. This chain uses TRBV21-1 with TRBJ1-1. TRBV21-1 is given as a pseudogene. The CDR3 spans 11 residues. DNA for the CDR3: TGTGCCGAGGGATGTAGGCTGAATGCTTTCTTT. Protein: CAEGCRLNAFF.

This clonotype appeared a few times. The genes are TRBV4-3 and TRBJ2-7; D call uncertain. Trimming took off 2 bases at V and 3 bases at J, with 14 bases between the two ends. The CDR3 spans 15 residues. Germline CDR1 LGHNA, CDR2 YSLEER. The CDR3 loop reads CASSQIAVVGYEQYF. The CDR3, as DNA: TGCGCCAGCAGCCAAATTGCGGTGGTTGGCTACGAGCAGTACTTC.

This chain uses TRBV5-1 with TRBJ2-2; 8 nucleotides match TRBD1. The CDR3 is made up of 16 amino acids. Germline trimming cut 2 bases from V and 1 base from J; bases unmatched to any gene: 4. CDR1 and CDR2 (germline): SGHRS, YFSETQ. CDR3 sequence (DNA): TGCGCCAGCAGCTTAAGAGGACAGGGGAACACCGGGGAGCTGTTTTTT. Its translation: CASSLRGQGNTGELFF.

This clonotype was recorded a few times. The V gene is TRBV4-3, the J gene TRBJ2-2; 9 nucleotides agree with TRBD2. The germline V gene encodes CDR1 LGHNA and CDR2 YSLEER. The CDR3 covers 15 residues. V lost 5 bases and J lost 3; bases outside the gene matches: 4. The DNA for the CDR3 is TGCGCCAGCAGCGAGACTAGCGGATACACCGGGGAGCTGTTTTTT. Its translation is CASSETSGYTGELFF.

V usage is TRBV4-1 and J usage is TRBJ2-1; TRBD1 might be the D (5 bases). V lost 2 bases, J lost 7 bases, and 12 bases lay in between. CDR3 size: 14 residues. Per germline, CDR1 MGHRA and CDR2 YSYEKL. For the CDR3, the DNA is TGCGCCAGCAGCCAAAGCAGGGTGATGAATGAGCAGTTCTTC. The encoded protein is CASSQSRVMNEQFF.

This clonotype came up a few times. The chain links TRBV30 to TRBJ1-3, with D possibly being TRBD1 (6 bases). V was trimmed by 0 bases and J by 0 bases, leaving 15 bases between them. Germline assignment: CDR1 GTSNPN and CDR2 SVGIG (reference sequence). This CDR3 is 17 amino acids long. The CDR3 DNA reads TGTGCCTGGAGTGTCCGGATGGACAGCTACTCTGGAAACACCATATATTTT. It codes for CAWSVRMDSYSGNTIYF.

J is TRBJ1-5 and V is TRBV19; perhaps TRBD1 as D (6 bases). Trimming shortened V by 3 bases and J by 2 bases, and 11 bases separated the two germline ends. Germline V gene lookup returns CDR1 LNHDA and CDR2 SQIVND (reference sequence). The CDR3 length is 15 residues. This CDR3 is CASSISGVGNQPQHF. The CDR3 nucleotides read TGTGCCAGTAGTATTTCAGGGGTCGGCAATCAGCCCCAGCATTTT. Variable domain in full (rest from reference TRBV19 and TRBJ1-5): DGGITQSPKYLFRKEGQNVTLSCEQNLNHDAMYWYRQDPGQGLRLIYYSQIVNDFQKGDIAEGYSVSREKKESFPLTVTSAQKNPTAFYLCASSISGVGNQPQHFGDGTRLSIL.

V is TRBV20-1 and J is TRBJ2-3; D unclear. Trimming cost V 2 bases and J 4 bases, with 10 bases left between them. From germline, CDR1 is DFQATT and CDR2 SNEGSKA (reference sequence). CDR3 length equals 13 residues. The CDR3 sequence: CSARPSPPDTQYF. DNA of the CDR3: TGCAGTGCTAGACCCAGTCCCCCAGATACGCAGTATTTT.

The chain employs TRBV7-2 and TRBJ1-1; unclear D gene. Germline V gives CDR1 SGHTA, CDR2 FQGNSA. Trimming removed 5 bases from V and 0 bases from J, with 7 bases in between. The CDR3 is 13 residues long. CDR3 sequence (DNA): TGTGCCAGCAGCACGAACTTGAACACTGAAGCTTTCTTT. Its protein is CASSTNLNTEAFF.